This T cell receptor (beta chain) was sequenced during a study of T cell responses to AZD1222 COVID-19 vaccine. Overall study: Second-dose schedules of about 4 or about 12 weeks were combined.

Study-wide results and caveats: Spike-specific TCR breadth rose after two AZD1222 doses, and depth rose as well. Close to half of spike-specific TCRs reportedly recognize unmutated variant regions. The donor cohort was predominantly white British with a female majority, and clonal diversity may have been underestimated.

In this sample, this clone turned up once. The target antigen is unknown. This CDR3 region has 13 residues. V lost 4 bases and J 0 bases, leaving 6 bases between the germline ends. Germline values: CDR1 ENHRY, CDR2 SYGVKD. TCRdb's copy holds only in-frame clones and misses some; the assay was immunoSEQ multiplex PCR. The sample yields approximately 80,000 clones, approximately 90% seen once. Sequenced material: peripheral blood, taken on day 0 of AZD1222 vaccination. V and J are TRBV10-3 and TRBJ1-1, with D unresolved. The TCR comes from an adult in good health. The CDR3 spells CAISAQLNTEAFF. CDR3 DNA: TGTGCCATCAGTGCGCAATTGAACACTGAAGCTTTCTTT.